This is a list of T cell receptor beta chains from one sample in a study of cytomegalovirus exposure and HLA in healthy donors. Clones were sequenced by immunoSEQ multiplex PCR, and TCRdb holds only the in-frame ones, with some missing. This repertoire shows under 200,000 clones, 86% found once; its top ten account for almost 2%. Sequenced material: PBMCs. The receptors come from a woman younger than 30 in good health and CMV-seronegative. CDR3s include the opening cysteine and the closing phenylalanine or tryptophan. D genes are given only for firm matches. Not every row has a clone size; where given, it reads once, few, many or a size class.

TRBD2,few,TRBJ2-7,TRBV6-5,TGTGCCAGCCGTAGCGGGAGCCCCTACGAGCAGTACTTC,CASRSGSPYEQYF
NA,NA,TRBJ2-1,TRBV28,TGTGCCAGCAGTTTAGTAATCGCCTACAATGAGCAGTTCTTC,CASSLVIAYNEQFF
NA,NA,TRBJ1-1,TRBV6-1,TGTGCCAGCAGTAGGGAGGTCGACACTGAAGCTTTCTTT,CASSREVDTEAFF
TRBD1,NA,TRBJ1-1,TRBV2,TGTGCCAGCAGTGAAGCGACGGGACAGGGTTCGGCTTTCTTT,CASSEATGQGSAFF
NA,NA,TRBJ2-6,TRBV5-1,TGCGCCAGCAGCTTTCAAACCCCGACAGGCAGCTCTGGGGCCAACGTCCTGACTTTC,CASSFQTPTGSSGANVLTF
NA,NA,TRBJ2-5,TRBV5-1,TGCGCCAGCAGCTCTGGAGCCTTGAACCAAGAGACCCAGTACTTC,CASSSGALNQETQYF
NA,NA,TRBJ2-1,TRBV7-8,TGTGCCAGCAGCTTTGGGTTCCACAATGAGCGGTTCTTC,CASSFGFHNERFF
TRBD2,once,TRBJ2-1,TRBV7-2,TGTGCCAGCAGACAGACTAGCGGCCTCTACAATGAGCAGTTCTTC,CASRQTSGLYNEQFF
TRBD1,NA,TRBJ1-5,TRBV19,TGTGCCAGTACCGACAGGGGGCGAAGTATGCAGCCCCAGCATTTT,CASTDRGRSMQPQHF
TRBD1,NA,TRBJ1-1,TRBV5-4,TGTGCCAGCAGCCCAGACAGGGGCCTGAACACTGAAGCTTTCTTT,CASSPDRGLNTEAFF